A single TCR beta chain is shown here with its context. Trimming took 1 base from V and 0 from J, leaving 8 bases between them. In germline, CDR1 is SGHRS, CDR2 YFSETQ. The CDR3 has 15 residues. During its preparation, the TCRbeta library received unique molecular identifiers. TCRdb redid the calling of the PCR reads with MiXCR, one entry per CDR3 protein. There are 500,000 to 750,000 distinct CDR3 sequences in the sample; roughly 30% occur only once, and 36% lies in the top ten. The entry originates in a study of T-cell reconstitution after alpha-beta-depleted transplantation in children. Material: PBMCs, obtained before TCRalphabeta/CD19-depleted stem cell transplant. The source is a boy in the first two years of life with Wiskott-Aldrich syndrome, due to receive a stem cell transplant. The gene calls are TRBV5-1 and TRBJ2-1; no definite D call. Here the CDR3 DNA reads TGCGCCAGCAGCTTGCCGCTGGGCTCCTACAATGAGCAGTTCTTC. Translation gives CASSLPLGSYNEQFF.